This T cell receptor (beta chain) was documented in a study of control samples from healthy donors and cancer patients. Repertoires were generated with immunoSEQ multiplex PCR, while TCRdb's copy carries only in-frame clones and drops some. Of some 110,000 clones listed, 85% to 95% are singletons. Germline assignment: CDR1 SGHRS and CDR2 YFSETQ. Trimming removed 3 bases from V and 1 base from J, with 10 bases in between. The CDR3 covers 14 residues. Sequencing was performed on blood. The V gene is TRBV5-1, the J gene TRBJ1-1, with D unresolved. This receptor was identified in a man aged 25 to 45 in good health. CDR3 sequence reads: CASSSTGGNTEAFF. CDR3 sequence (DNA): TGCGCCAGCAGCTCGACCGGCGGGAACACTGAAGCTTTCTTT.